This TCR beta chain was observed in a study of cytomegalovirus exposure and HLA in healthy donors. Background on the study: Earlier work reported 117 million unique TCR beta sequences from roughly 180 million T cells. Roughly 89 million unique TCR sequences came from HLA-typed donors in an early release.

It was with 60 Vbeta and 13 Jbeta primers that the PCR ran. Measured with immunoSEQ multiplex PCR; TCRdb has only the in-frame clones, and not every one. The repertoire holds under 100,000 clones, with around four fifths as singletons. The germline V and J ends were trimmed by 5 bases and 3 bases, with 17 bases remaining between them. Germline V gene data show CDR1 as SGHTA and CDR2 as FQGNSA. There are 16 residues in the CDR3. The study, taken as a whole, reports: A later analysis linked around 15,000 TCR beta sequences to HLA alleles at 0.05 false discovery rate. A later analysis linked a missense DCLRE1C variant to TCR beta V- and J-gene trimming.

Of note for this clone: Its antigen is unknown.

The sequence came from a boy between 10 and 17 years old in good health and CMV-seronegative. The V call is TRBV7-2, the J call TRBJ2-1, with D perhaps matching TRBD2 (6 bases). Sequencing was performed on PBMCs. CDR3: CASSRRSTAGYNEQFF. The DNA for the CDR3 is TGTGCCAGCAGCCGCAGATCGACAGCGGGCTACAATGAGCAGTTCTTC.